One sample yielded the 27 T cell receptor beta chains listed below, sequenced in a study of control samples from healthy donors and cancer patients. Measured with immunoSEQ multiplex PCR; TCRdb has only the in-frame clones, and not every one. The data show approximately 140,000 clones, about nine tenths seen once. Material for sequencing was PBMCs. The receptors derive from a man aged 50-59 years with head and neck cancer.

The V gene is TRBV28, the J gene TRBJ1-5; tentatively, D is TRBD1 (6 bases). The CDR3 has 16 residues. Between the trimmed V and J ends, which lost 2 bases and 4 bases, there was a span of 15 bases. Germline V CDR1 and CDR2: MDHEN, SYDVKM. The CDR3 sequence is CASSLAIGGANQPQHF. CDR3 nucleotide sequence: TGTGCCAGCAGTTTAGCTATAGGGGGGGCAAATCAGCCCCAGCATTTT.

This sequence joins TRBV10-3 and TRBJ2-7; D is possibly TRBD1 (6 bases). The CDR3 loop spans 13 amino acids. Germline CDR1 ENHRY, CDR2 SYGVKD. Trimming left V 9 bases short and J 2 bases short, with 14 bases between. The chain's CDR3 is CAISRDNTYEQYF. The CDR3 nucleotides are TGTGCCATTAGCCGGGACAACACCTACGAGCAGTACTTC.

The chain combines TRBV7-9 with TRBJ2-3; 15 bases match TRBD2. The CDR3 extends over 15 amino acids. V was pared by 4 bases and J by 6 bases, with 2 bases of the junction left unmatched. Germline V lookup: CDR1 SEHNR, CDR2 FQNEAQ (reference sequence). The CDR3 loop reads CASSSGLAGGDTQYF. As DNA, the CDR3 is TGTGCCAGCAGCTCGGGACTAGCGGGAGGCGATACGCAGTATTTT.

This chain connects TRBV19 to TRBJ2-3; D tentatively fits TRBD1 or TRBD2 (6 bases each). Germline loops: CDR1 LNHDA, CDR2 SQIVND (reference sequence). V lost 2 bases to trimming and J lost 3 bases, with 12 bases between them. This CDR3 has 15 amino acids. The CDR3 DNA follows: TGTGCCAGTAGTATAACCCAGGGGAGGACAGATACGCAGTATTTT. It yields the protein CASSITQGRTDTQYF. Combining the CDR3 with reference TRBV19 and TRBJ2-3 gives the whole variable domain DGGITQSPKYLFRKEGQNVTLSCEQNLNHDAMYWYRQDPGQGLRLIYYSQIVNDFQKGDIAEGYSVSREKKESFPLTVTSAQKNPTAFYLCASSITQGRTDTQYFGPGTRLTVL.

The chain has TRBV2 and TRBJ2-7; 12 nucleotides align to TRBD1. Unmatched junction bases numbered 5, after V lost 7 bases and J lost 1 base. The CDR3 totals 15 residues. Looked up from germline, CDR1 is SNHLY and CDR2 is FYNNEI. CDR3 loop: CASKWGQGASYEQYF. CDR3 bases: TGTGCCAGCAAGTGGGGACAGGGGGCATCCTACGAGCAGTACTTC.

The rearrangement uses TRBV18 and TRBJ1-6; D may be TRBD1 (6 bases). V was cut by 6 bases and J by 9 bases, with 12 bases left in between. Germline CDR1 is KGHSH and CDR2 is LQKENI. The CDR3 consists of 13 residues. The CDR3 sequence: CASSGGASSPLHF. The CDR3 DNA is TGTGCCAGCTCTGGGGGGGCAAGTTCACCCCTCCACTTT.

The CDR3 sequence is CASSLFGQGWYTF. For the CDR3, the DNA is TGTGCCAGCAGTTTATTTGGCCAGGGGTGGTACACCTTC. The chain links TRBV28 to TRBJ1-2, with TRBD1 as a possible D gene (6 bases). CDR1 MDHEN and CDR2 SYDVKM come from the germline V gene. The CDR3 has 13 residues. V lost 1 base, J lost 11 bases, and 14 bases lay in between.

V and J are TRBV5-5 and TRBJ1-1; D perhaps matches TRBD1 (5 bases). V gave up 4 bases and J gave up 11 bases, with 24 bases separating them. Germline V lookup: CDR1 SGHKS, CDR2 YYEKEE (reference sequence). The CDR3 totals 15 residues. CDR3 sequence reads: CASSGIASGAAAAFF. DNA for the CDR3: TGTGCCAGCAGCGGGATCGCTTCTGGGGCTGCGGCGGCTTTCTTT.

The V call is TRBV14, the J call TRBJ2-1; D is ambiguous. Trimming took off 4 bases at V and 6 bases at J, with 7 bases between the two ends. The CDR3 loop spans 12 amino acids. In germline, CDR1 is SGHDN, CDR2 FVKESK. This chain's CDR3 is CASSPTINEQFF. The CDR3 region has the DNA TGTGCCAGCAGCCCCACGATCAATGAGCAGTTCTTC. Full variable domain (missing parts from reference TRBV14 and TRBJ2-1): EAGVTQFPSHSVIEKGQTVTLRCDPISGHDNLYWYRRVMGKEIKFLLHFVKESKQDESGMPNNRFLAERTGGTYSTLKVQPAELEDSGVYFCASSPTINEQFFGPGTRLTVL.

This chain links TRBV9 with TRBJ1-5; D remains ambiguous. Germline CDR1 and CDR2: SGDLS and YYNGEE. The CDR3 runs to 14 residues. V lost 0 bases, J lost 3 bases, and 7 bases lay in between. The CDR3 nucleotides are TGTGCCAGCAGCGTAGGGGGTTACAATCAGCCCCAGCATTTT. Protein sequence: CASSVGGYNQPQHF. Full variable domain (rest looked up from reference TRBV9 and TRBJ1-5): DSGVTQTPKHLITATGQRVTLRCSPRSGDLSVYWYQQSLDQGLQFLIQYYNGEERAKGNILERFSAQQFPDLHSELNLSSLELGDSALYFCASSVGGYNQPQHFGDGTRLSIL.

Here the CDR3 DNA reads TGTGCCAGCAGTTTCAGGCTAGCGGGAGACGGGGTCCCGGCAGATACGCAGTATTTT. It yields the protein CASSFRLAGDGVPADTQYF. The V and J genes are TRBV27 and TRBJ2-3; 10 bases line up with TRBD2. J lost 4 bases, V lost 3 bases, and 16 bases had no gene match. The V gene's germline CDR1 is MNHEY and CDR2 SMNVEV (reference sequence). The CDR3 extends over 19 amino acids.

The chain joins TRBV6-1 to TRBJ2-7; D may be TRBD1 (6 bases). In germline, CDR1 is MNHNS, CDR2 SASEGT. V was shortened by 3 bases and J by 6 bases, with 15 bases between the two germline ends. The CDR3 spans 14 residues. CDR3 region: CASSDGALGGEQYF. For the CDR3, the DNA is TGTGCCAGCAGTGACGGAGCTTTAGGGGGCGAGCAGTACTTC.

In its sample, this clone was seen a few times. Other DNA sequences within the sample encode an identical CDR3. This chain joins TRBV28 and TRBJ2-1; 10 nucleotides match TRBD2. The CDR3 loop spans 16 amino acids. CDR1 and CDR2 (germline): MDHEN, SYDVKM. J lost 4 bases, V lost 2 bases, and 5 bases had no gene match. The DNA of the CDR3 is TGTGCCAGCAGTTTAGGTAGCGGGGGGATATACAATGAGCAGTTCTTC. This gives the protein CASSLGSGGIYNEQFF.

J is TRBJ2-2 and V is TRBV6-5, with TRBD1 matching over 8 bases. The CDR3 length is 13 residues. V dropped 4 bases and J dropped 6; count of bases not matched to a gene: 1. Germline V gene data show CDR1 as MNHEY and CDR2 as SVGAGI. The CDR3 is CASSWTGSGELFF. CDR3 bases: TGTGCCAGCAGTTGGACAGGGTCCGGGGAGCTGTTTTTT.

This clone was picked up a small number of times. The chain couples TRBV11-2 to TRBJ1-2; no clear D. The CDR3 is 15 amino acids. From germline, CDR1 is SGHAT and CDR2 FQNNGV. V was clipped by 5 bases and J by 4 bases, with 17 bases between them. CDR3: CASSPELTTGYGYTF. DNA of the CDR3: TGTGCCAGCAGCCCGGAGCTCACGACCGGCTATGGCTACACCTTC.

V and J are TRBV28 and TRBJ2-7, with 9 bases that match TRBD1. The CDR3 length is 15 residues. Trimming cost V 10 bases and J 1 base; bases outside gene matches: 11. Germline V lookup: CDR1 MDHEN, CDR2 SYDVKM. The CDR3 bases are TGTGCCACCCAGTCCCCCGGGACAGGGTCCTACGAGCAGTACTTC. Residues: CATQSPGTGSYEQYF. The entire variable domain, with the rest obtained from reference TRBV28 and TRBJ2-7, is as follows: DVKVTQSSRYLVKRTGEKVFLECVQDMDHENMFWYRQDPGLGLRLIYFSYDVKMKEKGDIPEGYSVSREKKERFSLILESASTNQTSMYLCATQSPGTGSYEQYFGPGTRLTVT.

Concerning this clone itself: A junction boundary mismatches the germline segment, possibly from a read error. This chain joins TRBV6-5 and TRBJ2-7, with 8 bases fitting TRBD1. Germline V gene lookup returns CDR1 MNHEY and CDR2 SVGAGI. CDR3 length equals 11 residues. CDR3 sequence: CASSRAGTGFF. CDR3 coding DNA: TGTGCCAGCAGCCGGGCCGGGACAGGTTTTTTC.

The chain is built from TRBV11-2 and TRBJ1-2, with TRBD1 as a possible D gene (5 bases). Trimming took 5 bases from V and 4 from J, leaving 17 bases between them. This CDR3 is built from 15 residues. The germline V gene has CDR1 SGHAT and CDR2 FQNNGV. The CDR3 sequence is CASSDGGGLSYGYTF. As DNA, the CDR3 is TGTGCCAGCAGCGACGGGGGAGGTCTGAGCTATGGCTACACCTTC.

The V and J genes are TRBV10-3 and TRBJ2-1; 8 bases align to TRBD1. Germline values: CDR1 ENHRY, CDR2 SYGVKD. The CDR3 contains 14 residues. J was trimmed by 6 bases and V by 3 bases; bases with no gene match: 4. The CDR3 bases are TGTGCCATCAGTGAAAATCAGGGGGCCAATGAGCAGTTCTTC. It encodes CAISENQGANEQFF.

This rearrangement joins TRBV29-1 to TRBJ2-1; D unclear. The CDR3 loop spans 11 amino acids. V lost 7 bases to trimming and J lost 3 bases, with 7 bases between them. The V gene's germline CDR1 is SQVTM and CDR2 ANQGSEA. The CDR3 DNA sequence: TGCAGCGCCCCAATCTACAATGAGCAGTTCTTC. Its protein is CSAPIYNEQFF.

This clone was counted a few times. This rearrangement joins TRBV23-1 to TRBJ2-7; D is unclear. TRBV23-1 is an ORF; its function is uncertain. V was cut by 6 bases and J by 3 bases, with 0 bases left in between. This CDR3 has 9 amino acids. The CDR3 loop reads CASSYEQYF. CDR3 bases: TGCGCCAGCAGCTACGAGCAGTACTTC.

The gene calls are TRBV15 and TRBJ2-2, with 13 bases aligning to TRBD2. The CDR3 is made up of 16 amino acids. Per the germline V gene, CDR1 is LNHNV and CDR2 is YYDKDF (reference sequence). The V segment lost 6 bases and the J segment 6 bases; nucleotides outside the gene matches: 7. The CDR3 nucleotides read TGTGCCACCAGTCGACCGACTAGCGGGAGGTCCGGGGAGCTGTTTTTT. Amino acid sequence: CATSRPTSGRSGELFF.

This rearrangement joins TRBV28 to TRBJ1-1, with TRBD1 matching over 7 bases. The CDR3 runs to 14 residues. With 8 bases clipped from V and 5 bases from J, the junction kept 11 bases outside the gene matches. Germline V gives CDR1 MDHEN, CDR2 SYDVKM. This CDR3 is CASGQDPRGTEAFF. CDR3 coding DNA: TGTGCCAGCGGACAGGACCCGAGGGGGACTGAAGCTTTCTTT.

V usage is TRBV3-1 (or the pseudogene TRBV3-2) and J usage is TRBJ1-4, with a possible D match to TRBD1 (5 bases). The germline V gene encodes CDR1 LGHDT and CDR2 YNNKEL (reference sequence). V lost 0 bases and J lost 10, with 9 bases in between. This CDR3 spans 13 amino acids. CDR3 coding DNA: TGTGCCAGCAGCCAAGATCGGGGGGGAAAACTGTTTTTT. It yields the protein CASSQDRGGKLFF.

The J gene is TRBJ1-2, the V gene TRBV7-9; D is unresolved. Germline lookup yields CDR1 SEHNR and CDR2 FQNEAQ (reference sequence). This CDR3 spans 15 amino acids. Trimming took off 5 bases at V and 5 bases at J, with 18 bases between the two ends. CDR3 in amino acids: CASSARDGLGYGYTF. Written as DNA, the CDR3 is TGTGCCAGCAGCGCTAGAGACGGGCTGGGTTATGGCTACACCTTC.

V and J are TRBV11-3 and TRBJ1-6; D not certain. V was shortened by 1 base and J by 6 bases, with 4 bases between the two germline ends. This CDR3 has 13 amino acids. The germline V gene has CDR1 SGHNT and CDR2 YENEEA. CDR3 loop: CASSLGLNSPLHF. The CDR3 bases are TGTGCCAGCAGCTTAGGACTTAATTCACCCCTCCACTTT.

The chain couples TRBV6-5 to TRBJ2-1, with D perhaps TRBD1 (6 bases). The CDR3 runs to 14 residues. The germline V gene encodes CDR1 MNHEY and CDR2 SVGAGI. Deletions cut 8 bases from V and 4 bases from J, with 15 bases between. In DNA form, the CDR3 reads TGTGCCAGCTGGAAGGACAGTTCTTACAATGAGCAGTTCTTC. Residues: CASWKDSSYNEQFF.